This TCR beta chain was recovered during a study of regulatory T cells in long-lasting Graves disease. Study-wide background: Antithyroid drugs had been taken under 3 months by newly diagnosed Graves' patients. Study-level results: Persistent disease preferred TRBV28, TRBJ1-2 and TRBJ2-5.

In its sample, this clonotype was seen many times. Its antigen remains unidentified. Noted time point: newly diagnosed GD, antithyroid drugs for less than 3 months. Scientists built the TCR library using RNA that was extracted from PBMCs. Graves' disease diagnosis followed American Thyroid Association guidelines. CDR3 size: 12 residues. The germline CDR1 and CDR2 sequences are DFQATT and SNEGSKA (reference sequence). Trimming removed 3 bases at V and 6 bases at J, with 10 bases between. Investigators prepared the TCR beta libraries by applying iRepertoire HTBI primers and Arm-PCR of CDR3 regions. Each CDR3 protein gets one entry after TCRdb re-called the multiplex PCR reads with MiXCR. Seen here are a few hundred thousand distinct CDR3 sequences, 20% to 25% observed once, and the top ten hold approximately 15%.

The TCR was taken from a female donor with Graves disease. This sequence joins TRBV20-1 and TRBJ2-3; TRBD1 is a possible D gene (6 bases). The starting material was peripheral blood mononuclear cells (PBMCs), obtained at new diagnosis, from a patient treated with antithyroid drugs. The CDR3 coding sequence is TGCAGTGCTAGGACAGGAAGGGATACGCAGTATTTT. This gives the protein CSARTGRDTQYF.